The 7 T cell receptor beta chains given below trace back to one sample, sequenced in a study of blood T cell repertoires in COVID-19. Profiling relied on immunoSEQ multiplex PCR, and the TCRdb table lists in-frame clones only, not all of them. Among almost 85,000 clones listed, approximately 90% were seen once. Sequenced sample: PBMCs or T cells enriched from blood (not recorded which). The receptors were sampled from a woman aged 45-65 years with acute COVID-19.

The sample holds one count of this clone. J is TRBJ2-1 and V is TRBV5-1, with 10 bases identical to TRBD1. The V and J ends lost 3 bases and 7 bases, in that order; junction bases with no gene match: 7. The CDR3 spans 15 residues. CDR1 and CDR2 (germline): SGHRS, YFSETQ. The CDR3 is CASSSGGQGLNEQFF. CDR3 in DNA: TGCGCCAGCAGCTCGGGGGGACAGGGGTTGAATGAGCAGTTCTTC.

This chain connects TRBV19 to TRBJ1-2, with a possible D match to TRBD1 (6 bases). CDR3 length equals 13 residues. In germline, CDR1 is LNHDA, CDR2 SQIVND (reference sequence). Trimming pared 7 bases from V and 8 bases from J, leaving 17 bases between. The CDR3, as DNA: TGTGCCAGTACGTCCCAGGGGATTTTCGGCTACACCTTC. It encodes CASTSQGIFGYTF.

The gene calls are TRBV5-8 and TRBJ1-4, with D tentatively TRBD1 (6 bases). V gave up 4 bases and J gave up 5 bases, with 12 bases separating them. CDR1 is SGHTS, CDR2 YDEGEE, per germline. The CDR3 has 14 residues. This CDR3 reads CASSRGQQNEKLFF. The CDR3 DNA is TGTGCCAGCAGCCGTGGACAGCAAAATGAAAAACTGTTTTTT.

The CDR3 is CASSPGTESHEQYF. DNA for the CDR3: TGTGCCAGTAGTCCCGGGACAGAGTCCCACGAGCAGTACTTC. This chain joins TRBV19 and TRBJ2-7, with TRBD1 matching over 7 bases. There are 14 residues in the CDR3. The germline CDR1 and CDR2 sequences are LNHDA and SQIVND (reference sequence). Trimming took 5 bases from V and 5 from J; bases not matched to a gene: 9. Using reference TRBV19 and TRBJ2-7 for the parts outside the CDR3, the full variable domain is DGGITQSPKYLFRKEGQNVTLSCEQNLNHDAMYWYRQDPGQGLRLIYYSQIVNDFQKGDIAEGYSVSREKKESFPLTVTSAQKNPTAFYLCASSPGTESHEQYFGPGTRLTVT.

The chain carries TRBV11-3 and TRBJ2-1; tentatively, D is TRBD2 (6 bases). CDR1 and CDR2 from the germline V gene are SGHNT and YENEEA. CDR3 length: 14 amino acids. With 2 bases removed from V and 8 bases from J, the gap between germline ends came to 13 bases. Here the CDR3 DNA reads TGTGCCAGCAGCTTAATGGGAGGCATCGATGAGCAGTTCTTC. Protein product: CASSLMGGIDEQFF.

The chain couples TRBV7-3 to TRBJ2-5; 10 nucleotides match TRBD2. The CDR3 runs to 16 residues. V lost 1 base to trimming and J lost 4 bases; unmatched junction nucleotides: 6. From germline, CDR1 is SGHTA and CDR2 FQGTGA. CDR3 sequence reads: CASSLSPSGRGETQYF. CDR3 sequence (DNA): TGTGCCAGCAGCTTAAGTCCTAGCGGGAGAGGAGAGACCCAGTACTTC.

This chain links TRBV7-9 with TRBJ2-7; 7 bases line up with TRBD2. CDR1 is SEHNR and CDR2 is FQNEAQ in the germline V gene (reference sequence). V shed 1 base and J 1 base; nucleotides not matched to a gene: 13. CDR3 length equals 18 residues. The CDR3 here is CASSLGGKGRERSYEQYF. The CDR3 DNA follows: TGTGCCAGCAGCTTAGGGGGGAAGGGGCGGGAGCGATCCTACGAGCAGTACTTC.